This T cell receptor beta chain was captured in a study of T cells in Graves' hyperthyroidism and ophthalmopathy. The study's findings and limits: Most clonotypes expanded in the thyroid (above 0.001) were also present in blood.

There were TCR beta CDR3 regions amplified from RNA transcripts. An initial round of RT-PCR targeting the TCR CDR3 relied on the HTBI primer set. TCRdb re-analysed the multiplex PCR reads in MiXCR, keeping a single row per CDR3 protein. The profile shows some 600,000 distinct CDR3 sequences, about 45% of them singletons. Patients were aged 18 to 65, had disease duration under 2 months, and had newly diagnosed hyperthyroidism. The CDR3 sequence is 13 residues long. V dropped 4 bases and J dropped 5 bases, with 11 bases sitting between them. The germline CDR1 and CDR2 sequences are SGHDN and FVKESK. Remarks on this clonotype: Its target is unknown.

Sequencing was done on a sample of peripheral blood or thyroid tissue (not recorded which). This TCR was recovered from a woman aged 18-29 years with Graves' hyperthyroidism. The V call is TRBV14, the J call TRBJ2-5, with D uncertain. Here the CDR3 DNA reads TGTGCCAGCAGCCTCGGCCAGTCGGAGACCCAGTACTTC. Protein sequence: CASSLGQSETQYF.